This passage covers 18 T cell receptor beta chains from one sample sequenced in a study of T cell responses to AZD1222 COVID-19 vaccine. Assay used: immunoSEQ multiplex PCR; TCRdb lists only in-frame clones, some missing. The data contain about 76,000 clones, about 88% of them singletons. The sample was peripheral blood, taken on day 0 of AZD1222 vaccination. The receptors derive from an adult in good health.

The chain carries TRBV6-5 and TRBJ2-4; TRBD2 agrees at 11 bases. Germline CDR1 reads MNHEY; CDR2 reads SVGAGI. This CDR3 has 15 residues. Trimming removed 6 bases from V and 6 bases from J; junction bases left unmatched: 7. CDR3 loop: CASRAYTSGGNIQYF. The CDR3 nucleotides read TGTGCCAGCAGAGCTTATACTAGCGGGGGAAACATTCAGTACTTC.

This clone was found once. The V and J genes are TRBV6-1 and TRBJ1-3, with D possibly matching TRBD1 (5 bases). V was clipped by 2 bases and J by 4 bases, with 12 bases between them. In germline, CDR1 is MNHNS, CDR2 SASEGT. There are 15 residues in the CDR3. The CDR3 sequence: CASSEFWGEGNTIYF. In DNA form, the CDR3 reads TGTGCCAGCAGTGAATTCTGGGGCGAAGGAAACACCATATATTTT.

The gene calls are TRBV29-1 and TRBJ2-7; 10 bases fit TRBD2. Germline CDR1 reads SQVTM; CDR2 reads ANQGSEA. The CDR3 is made up of 13 amino acids. With V trimmed by 5 bases and J by 0 bases, 1 base remained unmatched. CDR3: CSVRTSGSYEQYF. CDR3 nucleotides: TGCAGCGTTCGGACTAGCGGCTCCTACGAGCAGTACTTC.

The chain links TRBV5-1 to TRBJ2-2; TRBD1 or TRBD2 may be the D gene (6 bases each). The V gene's germline CDR1 is SGHRS and CDR2 YFSETQ. The V end was cut by 7 bases, the J end by 2 bases, with 15 bases between. The CDR3 loop spans 15 amino acids. Written as DNA, the CDR3 is TGCGCCAGCGACAGGACGGGGGCAAACACCGGGGAGCTGTTTTTT. This encodes CASDRTGANTGELFF.

The chain uses TRBV7-8 and TRBJ2-1; 9 nucleotides agree with TRBD2. Losses at the gene ends were 0 bases for V and 3 bases for J; bases not matched to a gene: 3. Germline CDR1 and CDR2: SGHVS and FQNEAQ. CDR3 length equals 16 residues. For the CDR3, the DNA is TGTGCCAGCAGCTTAGCTCCTAGCGGGATCTACAATGAGCAGTTCTTC. Residues: CASSLAPSGIYNEQFF.

This clone was recorded a few times. The CDR3 is CASSLGGTGGGNEQFF. The DNA of the CDR3 is TGTGCCAGCAGCTTAGGCGGGACAGGGGGAGGGAATGAGCAGTTCTTC. This rearrangement joins TRBV11-3 to TRBJ2-1; 11 bases fit TRBD1. V lost 1 base to trimming and J lost 7 bases; unmatched junction nucleotides: 6. Germline CDR1 and CDR2: SGHNT and YENEEA. The CDR3 is 16 residues long.

CDR3 nucleotides: TGCGCCAGCAGCTTGAATTCGGGAGTCATCCCCAATGAGCAGTTCTTC. It translates to CASSLNSGVIPNEQFF. The genes are TRBV5-1 and TRBJ2-1, with a weak D call TRBD2 (6 bases). Per germline, CDR1 SGHRS and CDR2 YFSETQ. The CDR3 runs to 16 residues. The V end lost 1 base, the J end lost 6 bases, and 17 bases lay between the germline ends. The entire variable domain, with the rest obtained from reference TRBV5-1 and TRBJ2-1, is as follows: KAGVTQTPRYLIKTRGQQVTLSCSPISGHRSVSWYQQTPGQGLQFLFEYFSETQRNKGNFPGRFSGRQFSNSRSEMNVSTLELGDSALYLCASSLNSGVIPNEQFFGPGTRLTVL.

This clone has a single count. The chain has TRBV9 and TRBJ1-2, with D possibly being TRBD1 (5 bases). V was clipped by 7 bases and J by 3 bases, with 25 bases between them. Germline V gene lookup returns CDR1 SGDLS and CDR2 YYNGEE. CDR3 size: 17 residues. The CDR3 nucleotides are TGTGCCAGCGGCCCAACCGGGGGGAGAGGGAATCACTATGGCTACACCTTC. Its translation: CASGPTGGRGNHYGYTF.

The chain has TRBV5-1 and TRBJ1-5; TRBD1 might be the D (6 bases). With 3 bases removed from V and 2 bases from J, the gap between germline ends came to 15 bases. CDR3 length: 16 residues. Germline assignment: CDR1 SGHRS and CDR2 YFSETQ. The CDR3 nucleotides are TGCGCCAGCAGCTCGGGGTCAGGGGATGGCAATCAGCCCCAGCATTTT. It encodes CASSSGSGDGNQPQHF.

The chain links TRBV4-2 to TRBJ1-5; TRBD1 aligns across 8 bases. Germline trimming cut 0 bases from V and 7 bases from J; bases unmatched to any gene: 2. Germline values: CDR1 LGHNA, CDR2 YNFKEQ. This CDR3 region has 14 residues. The CDR3 DNA reads as TGTGCCAGCAGCCAAGATGGGACAGGCCAGCCCCAGCATTTT. Residues: CASSQDGTGQPQHF.

Only one count was recorded for this clone. V is TRBV3-1 (or the pseudogene TRBV3-2) and J is TRBJ2-2, with D perhaps matching TRBD2 (5 bases). V gave up 1 base and J gave up 7 bases, with 19 bases separating them. The germline V gene encodes CDR1 LGHDT and CDR2 YNNKEL (reference sequence). The CDR3 runs 17 residues. CDR3 region: CASSQGEAEPGVGELFF. The CDR3 nucleotides are TGTGCCAGCAGCCAAGGGGAAGCGGAGCCAGGTGTCGGGGAGCTGTTTTTT.

This chain uses TRBV4-1 with TRBJ1-1; D unresolved. Germline V lookup: CDR1 MGHRA, CDR2 YSYEKL. This CDR3 has 14 residues. V shed 3 bases and J shed 1 base, with 9 bases lying between them. The CDR3 DNA follows: TGCGCCAGCAGCCACTTGGACTGGAACACTGAAGCTTTCTTT. The encoded protein is CASSHLDWNTEAFF.

This chain connects TRBV25-1 to TRBJ2-5, with TRBD2 identical over 11 bases. The length of the CDR3 is 16 residues. V dropped 1 base and J dropped 2; count of bases not matched to a gene: 3. CDR1 and CDR2 from the germline V gene are MGHDK and SYGVNS. CDR3 sequence (DNA): TGTGCCAGCAGTGAATTCCCTAGCGGGGGGCAAGAGACCCAGTACTTC. As protein: CASSEFPSGGQETQYF.

Worth noting for this clone: This CDR3 is also generated by other DNA sequences in the sample. The CDR3 coding sequence is TGTGCCAGCAGGGGGACTACCTACAATGAGCAGTTCTTC. It encodes CASRGTTYNEQFF. The chain couples TRBV27 to TRBJ2-1; 7 bases fit TRBD2. In germline, CDR1 is MNHEY, CDR2 SMNVEV (reference sequence). The CDR3 extends over 13 amino acids. V dropped 6 bases and J dropped 2; count of bases not matched to a gene: 1.

In its sample, this clone was seen once. The rearrangement links TRBV3-1 (or the pseudogene TRBV3-2) to TRBJ2-7; possible D gene TRBD2, 5 bases. This CDR3 region has 13 residues. Trimming removed 2 bases from V and 4 bases from J, with 9 bases in between. Germline V lookup: CDR1 LGHDT, CDR2 YNNKEL (reference sequence). The CDR3 DNA sequence: TGTGCCAGCAGCCAACCTCGCGGGTACGAGCAGTACTTC. It codes for CASSQPRGYEQYF.

The chain links TRBV5-4 to TRBJ1-6; the D is unclear. The CDR3 is 12 residues long. The germline V gene encodes CDR1 SGHNT and CDR2 YYREEE (reference sequence). V dropped 3 bases and J dropped 8 bases, with 6 bases sitting between them. The CDR3 sequence: CASSSRDSPLHF. CDR3 DNA sequence: TGTGCCAGCAGCTCGCGGGATTCACCCCTCCACTTT.

V usage is TRBV3-1 (or the pseudogene TRBV3-2) and J usage is TRBJ1-5; the D gene is possibly TRBD1 (5 bases). V lost 0 bases to trimming and J lost 0 bases, with 15 bases between them. CDR3 length equals 18 residues. Germline lookup yields CDR1 LGHDT and CDR2 YNNKEL (reference sequence). The DNA of the CDR3 is TGTGCCAGCAGCCAAGAGTCCCGGGGCTCCTATAGCAATCAGCCCCAGCATTTT. It is translated as CASSQESRGSYSNQPQHF.

This chain joins TRBV28 and TRBJ2-1; D unresolved. V shed 6 bases and J shed 13 bases, with 16 bases lying between them. Germline V gene data show CDR1 as MDHEN and CDR2 as SYDVKM. This CDR3 has 12 amino acids. The DNA for the CDR3 is TGTGCCAGCAGCTCTCCGACGGATCTCCAGTTCTTC. Protein product: CASSSPTDLQFF.